This T cell receptor (beta chain) was documented in a study of PD-1 blockade in classical Hodgkin lymphoma. General study points: Causes of the repertoire differences remain undefined, possibly disease activity or prior therapy. Similar baseline diversity was found in complete responders and newly diagnosed patients.

Method: immunoSEQ multiplex PCR; TCRdb's copy keeps in-frame clones and lacks some. The sample consists of roughly 70,000 clones, about 64% of them appearing once. Relapse after autologous stem cell transplantation occurred in every patient, and brentuximab vedotin exposure varied. The CDR3 is 14 residues long. The count of this clone is one. Its antigen is unknown. The starting material was peripheral blood mononuclear cells (PBMCs), obtained before the second cycle of nivolumab. The chain joins TRBV12-2 to TRBJ1-1. TRBV12-2 is shown as a pseudogene. This TCR came from a human donor with classical Hodgkin lymphoma. CDR3 sequence (DNA): TGTGCAAGTCGCTCAACGGCCCCTGACACTGAAGCTTTCTTT. Translation: CASRSTAPDTEAFF.